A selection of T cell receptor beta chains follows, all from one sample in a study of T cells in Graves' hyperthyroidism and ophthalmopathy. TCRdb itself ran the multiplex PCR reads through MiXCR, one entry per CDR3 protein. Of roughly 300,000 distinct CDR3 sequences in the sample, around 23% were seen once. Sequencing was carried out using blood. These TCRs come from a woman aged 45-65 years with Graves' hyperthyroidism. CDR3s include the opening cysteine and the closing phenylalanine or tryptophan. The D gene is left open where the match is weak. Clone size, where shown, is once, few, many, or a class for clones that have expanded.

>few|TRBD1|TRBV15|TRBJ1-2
CATRVDRGLGGYTF
TGTGCCACCAGAGTAGACAGGGGACTCGGTGGCTACACCTTC
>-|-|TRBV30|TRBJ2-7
CAWTGGLDEQYF
TGTGCCTGGACTGGGGGCCTGGACGAGCAGTACTTC
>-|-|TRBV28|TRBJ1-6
CASSQGIKNRPLHF
TGTGCCAGCAGTCAGGGAATCAAAAACAGACCCCTCCACTTT
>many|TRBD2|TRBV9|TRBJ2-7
CASSAASGSYEQYF
TGTGCCAGCAGCGCAGCTAGCGGGAGCTACGAGCAGTACTTC
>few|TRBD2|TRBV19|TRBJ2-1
CASRRKAGGKHEQFF
TGTGCCAGTAGACGTAAGGCGGGGGGAAAGCATGAGCAGTTCTTC
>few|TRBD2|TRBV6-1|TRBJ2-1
CASSEVLAGGRPNEQFF
TGTGCCAGCAGTGAAGTTCTAGCGGGGGGGCGGCCCAATGAGCAGTTCTTC
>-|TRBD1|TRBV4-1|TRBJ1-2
CASSQEAGQGAVYGYTF
TGCGCCAGCAGCCAAGAGGCTGGACAGGGGGCAGTCTATGGCTACACCTTC
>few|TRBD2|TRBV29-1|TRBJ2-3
CSVETSGGTDTQYF
TGCAGCGTTGAAACTAGCGGAGGCACAGATACGCAGTATTTT
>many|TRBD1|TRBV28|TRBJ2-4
CASSLDRGRNIQYF
TGTGCCAGCAGTTTGGACAGGGGTAGGAACATTCAGTACTTC
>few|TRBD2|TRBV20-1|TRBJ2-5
CSARRTSGRSGEKETQYF
TGCAGTGCTAGGAGGACTAGCGGGAGGTCCGGGGAAAAGGAGACCCAGTACTTC
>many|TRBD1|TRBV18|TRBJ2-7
CASSGRDRLYEQYF
TGTGCCAGCTCCGGCCGGGACAGACTCTACGAGCAGTACTTC
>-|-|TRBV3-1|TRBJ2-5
CASTQDLQETQYF
TGTGCCAGCACCCAAGACTTACAAGAGACCCAGTACTTC
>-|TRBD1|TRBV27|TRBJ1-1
CASSQTSGTGVLDTEAFF
TGTGCCAGCAGTCAAACGTCCGGGACAGGGGTATTGGACACTGAAGCTTTCTTT
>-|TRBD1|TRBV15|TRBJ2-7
CATSRDGDRGNEQYF
TGTGCCACCAGCAGAGATGGCGACAGGGGCAACGAGCAGTACTTC
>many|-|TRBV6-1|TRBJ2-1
CASSWRDGLYNEQFF
TGTGCCAGCAGTTGGAGGGATGGTCTCTACAATGAGCAGTTCTTC
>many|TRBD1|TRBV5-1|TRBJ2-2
CASSGGQGVGGELFF
TGCGCCAGCAGCGGAGGACAGGGGGTCGGCGGGGAGCTGTTTTTT
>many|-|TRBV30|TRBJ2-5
CAWSVPRRGGETQYF
TGTGCCTGGAGTGTCCCCAGAAGGGGTGGGGAGACCCAGTACTTC
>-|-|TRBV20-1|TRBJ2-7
CSARDFAGSSYEQYF
TGCAGTGCTAGAGATTTTGCGGGGTCATCCTACGAGCAGTACTTC
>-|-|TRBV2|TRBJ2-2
CASSEGLDTGELFF
TGTGCCAGCAGTGAAGGACTAGACACCGGGGAGCTGTTTTTT
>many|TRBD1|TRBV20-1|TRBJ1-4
CSARGLQGVYGEKLFF
TGCAGTGCTAGAGGTTTGCAGGGGGTCTATGGTGAAAAACTGTTTTTT
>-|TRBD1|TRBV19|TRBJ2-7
CASSYAGQDYEQYF
TGTGCCAGTAGTTATGCGGGACAGGACTACGAGCAGTACTTC
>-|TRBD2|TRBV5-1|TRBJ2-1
CASSLMTSKPLEQFF
TGCGCCAGCAGCTTGATGACTAGCAAGCCTCTCGAGCAGTTCTTC
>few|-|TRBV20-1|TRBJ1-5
CSAQSGGGGEPQHF
TGCAGTGCCCAATCAGGCGGGGGCGGGGAGCCCCAGCATTTT
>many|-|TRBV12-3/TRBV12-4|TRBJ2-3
CASSSTSSERADTQYF
TGTGCCAGCAGTTCTACCTCTAGCGAGAGGGCAGATACGCAGTATTTT
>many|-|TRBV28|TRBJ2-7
CASRTTGTGAYEQYF
TGTGCCAGCAGGACAACCGGGACGGGAGCCTACGAGCAGTACTTC